One sample yielded the 27 T cell receptor beta chains listed below, sequenced in a study of blood T cell repertoires in COVID-19 (dated by TCRdb to about 2020). The library relied on the immunoSEQ multiplex PCR assay. TCRdb retrieved this table from immuneACCESS and kept in-frame rearrangements only. Not all clones are present; in checked studies, unresolved V genes account for under half, and no reason is known for the remainder. A total of some 260,000 clones appear in this sample, 88% of them only once. 0.9% to 1% of the sample rests with the top ten. Sequenced input: peripheral blood. These receptor sequences come from a woman aged 40-49 years who had recovered from COVID-19.

J is TRBJ2-5 and V is TRBV19; 9 positions match TRBD2. This CDR3 spans 13 amino acids. J gave up 2 bases and V 6 bases, and 1 base lay outside the gene matches. Looked up from germline, CDR1 is LNHDA and CDR2 is SQIVND (reference sequence). This chain's CDR3 is CASRLAGQETQYF. The CDR3 coding sequence is TGTGCCAGTAGACTAGCGGGTCAAGAGACCCAGTACTTC.

The chain recombines TRBV19 with TRBJ1-2; D remains ambiguous. The CDR3 is 11 residues long. The germline CDR1 and CDR2 sequences are LNHDA and SQIVND (reference sequence). V was trimmed by 4 bases and J by 8 bases, leaving 8 bases between them. CDR3 DNA: TGTGCCAGTAGTACGACACAGGGCTACACCTTC. Protein product: CASSTTQGYTF.

The rearrangement uses TRBV2 and TRBJ1-4; D not certain. V was shortened by 4 bases and J by 0 bases, with 6 bases between the two germline ends. This CDR3 is 14 amino acids long. The germline V gene encodes CDR1 SNHLY and CDR2 FYNNEI. The CDR3 protein is CASSGAATNEKLFF. The CDR3 DNA reads TGTGCCAGCAGTGGGGCCGCAACTAATGAAAAACTGTTTTTT.

This clone was recorded once. The genes are TRBV24-1 and TRBJ1-1, with a weak D call TRBD1 (5 bases). The CDR3 has 15 amino acids. Germline V gives CDR1 KGHDR, CDR2 SFDVKD. With 4 bases removed from V and 4 bases from J, the gap between germline ends came to 15 bases. The CDR3 region is CATSDPTGGATEAFF. Here the CDR3 DNA reads TGTGCCACCAGTGACCCCACAGGAGGGGCCACTGAAGCTTTCTTT.

The chain is built from TRBV20-1 and TRBJ2-1; no reliable D call. V lost 7 bases and J lost 7, with 11 bases in between. The CDR3 has 11 amino acids. Germline lookup yields CDR1 DFQATT and CDR2 SNEGSKA (reference sequence). The CDR3 DNA reads TGCAGTGGCCAGGAAGGTAATGAGCAGTTCTTC. This sequence encodes CSGQEGNEQFF.

This rearrangement joins TRBV5-1 to TRBJ1-6; 9 nucleotides match TRBD1. The CDR3 runs to 14 residues. V shed 3 bases and J 7 bases; nucleotides not matched to a gene: 2. Germline CDR1 SGHRS, CDR2 YFSETQ. CDR3 region: CASSSGTGNSPLHF. The CDR3 DNA reads as TGCGCCAGCAGCTCCGGGACAGGGAATTCACCCCTCCACTTT.

The CDR3 bases are TGTGCCAGCAGCACCGCCGGGACAGGGGGCGGTGAGCAGTACTTC. Amino acids: CASSTAGTGGGEQYF. The J gene is TRBJ2-7, the V gene TRBV7-9, with 12 bases that match TRBD1. This CDR3 comprises 15 residues. Germline trimming cut 5 bases from V and 7 bases from J; bases unmatched to any gene: 9. CDR1 SEHNR and CDR2 FQNEAQ come from the germline V gene (reference sequence).

The V call is TRBV28, the J call TRBJ1-2, with no clear D. CDR1 and CDR2 from the germline V gene are MDHEN and SYDVKM. The CDR3 contains 14 residues. The V end was cut by 2 bases, the J end by 8 bases, with 15 bases between. CDR3 nucleotides: TGTGCCAGCAGTTTACCCCACCACCGTAGAGGCTACACCTTC. Translating it yields CASSLPHHRRGYTF.

As to this clone: In the same sample, other DNA sequences code for this CDR3. This chain connects TRBV7-2 to TRBJ1-1; D not certain. V was shortened by 1 base and J by 1 base, with 10 bases between the two germline ends. The germline CDR1 and CDR2 sequences are SGHTA and FQGNSA. The CDR3 has 15 amino acids. The CDR3 DNA follows: TGTGCCAGCAGCTTAGTGGGTGGGCCGAACACTGAAGCTTTCTTT. Translation: CASSLVGGPNTEAFF.

The CDR3 bases are TGTGCCACCGGGGGAGGGGGGACCTACGAGCAGTACTTC. Amino acids: CATGGGGTYEQYF. The V gene is TRBV6-4, the J gene TRBJ2-7; D might be TRBD2 (7 bases). CDR3 length: 13 amino acids. The germline gives CDR1 MRHNA, CDR2 SNTAGT. The V end was cut by 10 bases, the J end by 2 bases, with 15 bases between.

This clone has a single count. The V gene is TRBV29-1, the J gene TRBJ2-7; TRBD1 aligns across 10 bases. This CDR3 region has 13 residues. Per the germline V gene, CDR1 is SQVTM and CDR2 is ANQGSEA. With V trimmed by 5 bases and J by 5 bases, 6 bases remained unmatched. The CDR3 DNA reads TGCAGCGTTCGGGACAGGGGTTCCCACGAGCAGTACTTC. Its protein is CSVRDRGSHEQYF.

The genes are TRBV19 and TRBJ2-6; TRBD1 matches 7 bases. Trimming at V came to 4 bases and at J to 0 bases, leaving 6 bases not matched to a gene. The length of the CDR3 is 17 residues. Germline assignment: CDR1 LNHDA and CDR2 SQIVND (reference sequence). For the CDR3, the DNA is TGTGCCAGTAGTACCAGGGGGTCCCTCTCTGGGGCCAACGTCCTGACTTTC. Protein sequence: CASSTRGSLSGANVLTF.

V gene TRBV5-1 combines with J gene TRBJ2-7; the D is unclear. V lost 3 bases and J lost 6, with 19 bases in between. The germline gives CDR1 SGHRS, CDR2 YFSETQ. This CDR3 region has 15 residues. As DNA, the CDR3 is TGCGCCAGCAGCTCCCCCGAGGTACCGCCGGGCGAGCAGTACTTC. It specifies CASSSPEVPPGEQYF.

V gene TRBV14 combines with J gene TRBJ2-3, with TRBD1 as a possible D gene (5 bases). Germline loops: CDR1 SGHDN, CDR2 FVKESK. The CDR3 is 16 residues long. Between the trimmed V and J ends, which lost 3 bases and 1 base, there was a span of 14 bases. CDR3 region: CASSQFDSVGTDTQYF. The CDR3 bases are TGTGCCAGCAGCCAGTTTGACAGCGTGGGCACAGATACGCAGTATTTT.

This clone has a single count. This sequence joins TRBV18 and TRBJ2-7, with D possibly TRBD2 on 6 matching bases. The CDR3 has 15 amino acids. In germline, CDR1 is KGHSH, CDR2 LQKENI. The germline V and J ends were trimmed by 2 bases and 3 bases, with 14 bases remaining between them. The CDR3 DNA reads as TGTGCCAGCTCACCAGGGGGGACGTCCGGCTACGAGCAGTACTTC. Translation: CASSPGGTSGYEQYF.

The V and J genes are TRBV6-2 or TRBV6-3 and TRBJ1-5, with TRBD1 matching over 10 bases. Looked up from germline, CDR1 is MNHEY and CDR2 is SVGEGT. This CDR3 has 16 residues. V lost 0 bases, J lost 2 bases, and 1 base stayed unmatched. This chain's CDR3 is CASSYSTGGRNQPQHF. The CDR3 region has the DNA TGTGCCAGCAGTTACTCGACAGGGGGCCGCAATCAGCCCCAGCATTTT.

The J gene is TRBJ2-7, the V gene TRBV24-1; D possibly corresponds to TRBD1 (7 bases). The CDR3 runs 15 residues. Trimming pared 3 bases from V and 3 bases from J, leaving 14 bases between. In germline, CDR1 is KGHDR, CDR2 SFDVKD. As DNA, the CDR3 is TGTGCCACCAGTGATCCCGCAGGGGGGCGCTACGAGCAGTACTTC. It encodes CATSDPAGGRYEQYF.

The chain joins TRBV5-1 to TRBJ2-1; 11 bases are shared with TRBD2. V shed 1 base and J 8 bases; nucleotides not matched to a gene: 8. Per the germline V gene, CDR1 is SGHRS and CDR2 is YFSETQ. This CDR3 is 16 amino acids long. CDR3 sequence: CASSLRIAGGVDEQFF. The CDR3, as DNA: TGCGCCAGCAGCTTGCGGATAGCGGGAGGGGTGGATGAGCAGTTCTTC.

This chain uses TRBV6-5 with TRBJ1-5; 8 nucleotides align to TRBD1. V was pared by 5 bases and J by 9 bases, with 9 bases of the junction left unmatched. The germline gives CDR1 MNHEY, CDR2 SVGAGI. The CDR3 covers 14 residues. CDR3 protein: CASSPQTGVRPQHF. CDR3 sequence (DNA): TGTGCCAGCAGTCCACAGACAGGGGTGAGGCCCCAGCATTTT.

This clone was picked up a small number of times. The chain employs TRBV7-2 and TRBJ2-3; D possibly corresponds to TRBD2 (6 bases). The CDR3 sequence is 17 residues long. CDR1 SGHTA and CDR2 FQGNSA come from the germline V gene. V lost 2 bases and J 1 base, leaving 16 bases between the germline ends. The CDR3 DNA follows: TGTGCCAGCAGCTTATCTGGGTTGGGCGGGGGCACAGATACGCAGTATTTT. It yields the protein CASSLSGLGGGTDTQYF. The full variable domain, its missing parts supplied by reference TRBV7-2 and TRBJ2-3, is GAGVSQSPSNKVTEKGKDVELRCDPISGHTALYWYRQSLGQGLEFLIYFQGNSAPDKSGLPSDRFSAERTGGSVSTLTIQRTQQEDSAVYLCASSLSGLGGGTDTQYFGPGTRLTVL.

CDR3 protein: CASSPRTSGAGELFF. The CDR3 region has the DNA TGTGCCAGCAGCCCCCGGACTAGCGGGGCCGGGGAGCTGTTTTTT. The chain couples TRBV5-4 to TRBJ2-2, with 12 nucleotides matching TRBD2. The germline V gene encodes CDR1 SGHNT and CDR2 YYREEE (reference sequence). V dropped 4 bases and J dropped 6; count of bases not matched to a gene: 4. The CDR3 contains 15 residues.

This clone was seen only once. The V call is TRBV7-2, the J call TRBJ2-1; TRBD1 might be the D (7 bases). CDR1 is SGHTA and CDR2 is FQGNSA in the germline V gene. The CDR3 is 16 amino acids. Trimming cost V 0 bases and J 8 bases, with 17 bases left between them. CDR3 loop: CASSLAFAGGWDEQFF. Here the CDR3 DNA reads TGTGCCAGCAGCTTAGCCTTCGCAGGGGGGTGGGATGAGCAGTTCTTC.

The chain combines TRBV7-3 with TRBJ1-1, with 7 bases lining up with TRBD1. CDR3 length equals 14 residues. Germline trimming cut 6 bases from V and 5 bases from J; bases unmatched to any gene: 9. Looked up from germline, CDR1 is SGHTA and CDR2 is FQGTGA. CDR3 DNA: TGTGCCAGCAGTACTGAGGGGGCGCGTACTGAAGCTTTCTTT. Encoded protein: CASSTEGARTEAFF.

The chain employs TRBV11-2 and TRBJ1-2; TRBD1 agrees at 7 bases. V was pared by 10 bases and J by 4 bases, with 6 bases of the junction left unmatched. The CDR3 has 12 residues. The germline V gene encodes CDR1 SGHAT and CDR2 FQNNGV. CDR3 in DNA: TGTGCCACCGCGACAGGGACCTATGGCTACACCTTC. This codes for CATATGTYGYTF.

The gene calls are TRBV27 and TRBJ2-7; 8 bases are a match to TRBD2. V lost 0 bases, J lost 2 bases, and 3 bases stayed unmatched. This CDR3 is 15 amino acids long. In germline, CDR1 is MNHEY, CDR2 SMNVEV (reference sequence). CDR3 residues: CASSLSGGGAYEQYF. CDR3 DNA sequence: TGTGCCAGCAGTTTATCCGGGGGGGGAGCCTACGAGCAGTACTTC.

The chain employs TRBV28 and TRBJ1-5; no clear D gene. The CDR3 covers 13 residues. Between the trimmed V and J ends, which lost 6 bases and 5 bases, there was a span of 11 bases. Germline V gene lookup returns CDR1 MDHEN and CDR2 SYDVKM. The CDR3, as DNA: TGTGCCAGCAGGGCCCCGAGCGATCAGCCCCAGCATTTT. Residues: CASRAPSDQPQHF.

The gene calls are TRBV30 and TRBJ1-5; 7 nucleotides align to TRBD1. CDR1 GTSNPN and CDR2 SVGIG come from the germline V gene (reference sequence). Trimming at V came to 8 bases and at J to 3 bases, leaving 7 bases not matched to a gene. CDR3 length: 13 residues. This CDR3 reads CAGQQGHNQPQHF. The CDR3 DNA reads TGTGCCGGACAACAGGGGCACAATCAGCCCCAGCATTTT.